What follows describes a single T cell receptor beta chain. Its antigen is not identified. The protocol was immunoSEQ multiplex PCR, while the TCRdb copy is restricted to in-frame clones and leaves out a portion. The sample lists 70,000 or so clones, 84% occurring once. The entry originates in a study of PD-L1 blockade in urothelial cancer. Study-level information: Patients, treated from about 2014 onward, received atezolizumab 1,200 mg intravenously every 3 weeks. There were a median of around 140,000 T cells in blood samples. Overall study findings and caveats: Enhanced expansion of tumor-associated blood clones at 3 weeks characterized durable-benefit patients.

The germline V gene encodes CDR1 SGHTA and CDR2 FQGTGA. CDR3 length: 15 residues. The ends lost 5 bases at V and 1 base at J; junction bases unmatched: 5. Patients' urothelial carcinoma was locally advanced or metastatic. The receptor comes from a man aged 65 to 79 with urothelial cancer. The rearrangement uses TRBV7-3 and TRBJ2-5; TRBD2 matches 9 bases. The starting material was PBMCs, obtained around atezolizumab (anti-PD-L1) treatment. As DNA, the CDR3 is TGTGCCAGCAGCCTTAGCGGGGGCCCCCAAGAGACCCAGTACTTC. Translation gives CASSLSGGPQETQYF.